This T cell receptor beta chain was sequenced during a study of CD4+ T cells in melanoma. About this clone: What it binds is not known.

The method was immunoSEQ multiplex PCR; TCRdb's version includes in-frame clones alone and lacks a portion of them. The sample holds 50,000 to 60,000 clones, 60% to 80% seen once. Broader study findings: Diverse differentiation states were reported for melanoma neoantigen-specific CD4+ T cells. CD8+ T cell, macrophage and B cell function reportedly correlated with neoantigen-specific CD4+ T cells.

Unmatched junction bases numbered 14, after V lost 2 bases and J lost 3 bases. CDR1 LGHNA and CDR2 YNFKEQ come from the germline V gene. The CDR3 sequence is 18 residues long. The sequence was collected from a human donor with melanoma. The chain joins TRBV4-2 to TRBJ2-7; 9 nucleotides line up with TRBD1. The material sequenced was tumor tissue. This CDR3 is CASSQTGGRDRAIYEQYF. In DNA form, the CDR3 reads TGTGCCAGCAGCCAAACCGGAGGTCGGGACAGGGCTATCTACGAGCAGTACTTC.